This T cell receptor (beta chain) was observed in a study of T cell responses to AZD1222 COVID-19 vaccine. Study-level background: Some second doses came at about 4 weeks and others at about 12 weeks; these were pooled. Points from the study as a whole: Donors were chiefly white British, with a greater number of females, and clonal diversity was perhaps underestimated. Sampled repertoires all dated from after the peak T cell response.

Here immunoSEQ multiplex PCR was the method, and the copy in TCRdb shows in-frame clones only, minus some. The data show approximately 150,000 clones, approximately 91% seen once. Per germline, CDR1 MGHDK and CDR2 SYGVNS. The CDR3 covers 12 residues. V was pared by 10 bases and J by 4 bases, with 13 bases between. Turning to this clone: Its matching antigen is unknown.

The receptor comes from an adult in good health. The gene calls are TRBV25-1 and TRBJ1-2, with D uncertain. The sequencing used peripheral blood, collected on day 0 of AZD1222 vaccination. DNA of the CDR3: TGTGCCACTAGCGGACCGAGCTATGGCTACACCTTC. Translated: CATSGPSYGYTF.